The sequence of this TCR beta chain was determined in a study of T cells after yellow fever vaccination. Study-level results: Booster sampling recovered most clones from primary vaccination (approximately 97% CD4, over 75% CD8).

The CDR3 has 16 residues. Germline CDR1 reads LNHNV; CDR2 reads YYDKDF (reference sequence). With V trimmed by 2 bases and J by 6 bases, 8 bases remained unmatched. Template-switching 5'RACE yielded the TCR cDNA; a universal primer site and UMIs were added in the process. TCRdb itself ran the 5' RACE reads through MiXCR, one entry per CDR3 protein. The sample includes under 550,000 distinct CDR3 sequences, 21% of them seen just once. Points on this clonotype: Antigen unknown.

The sequence was obtained from a man between 18 and 35 years old who received the YFV17D yellow fever vaccine. V gene TRBV15 combines with J gene TRBJ2-5, with 11 nucleotides matching TRBD2. The specimen comprised PBMCs, sampled about 21 days after the first yellow fever vaccination. The CDR3 DNA is TGTGCCACCAGCAGAACGGGACTAGCGGTTCGCAAGACCCAGTACTTC. Its translation: CATSRTGLAVRKTQYF.